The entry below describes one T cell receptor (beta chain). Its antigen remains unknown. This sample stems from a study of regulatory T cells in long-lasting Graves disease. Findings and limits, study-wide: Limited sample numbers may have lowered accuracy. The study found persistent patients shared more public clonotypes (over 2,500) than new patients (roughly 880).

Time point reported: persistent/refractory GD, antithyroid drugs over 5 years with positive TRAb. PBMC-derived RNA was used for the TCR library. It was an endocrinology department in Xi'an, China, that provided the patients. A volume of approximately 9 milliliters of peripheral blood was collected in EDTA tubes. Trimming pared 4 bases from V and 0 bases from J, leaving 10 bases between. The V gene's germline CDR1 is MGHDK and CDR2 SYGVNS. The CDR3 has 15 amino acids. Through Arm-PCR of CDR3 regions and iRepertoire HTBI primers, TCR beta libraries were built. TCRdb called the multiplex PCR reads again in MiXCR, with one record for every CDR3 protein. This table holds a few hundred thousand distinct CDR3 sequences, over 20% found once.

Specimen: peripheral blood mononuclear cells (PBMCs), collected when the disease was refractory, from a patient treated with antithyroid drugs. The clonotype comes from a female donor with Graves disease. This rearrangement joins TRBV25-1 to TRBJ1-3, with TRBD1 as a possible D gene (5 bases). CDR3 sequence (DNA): TGTGCCAGCAGTGTGGGACTGAGCTCTGGAAACACCATATATTTT. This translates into CASSVGLSSGNTIYF.